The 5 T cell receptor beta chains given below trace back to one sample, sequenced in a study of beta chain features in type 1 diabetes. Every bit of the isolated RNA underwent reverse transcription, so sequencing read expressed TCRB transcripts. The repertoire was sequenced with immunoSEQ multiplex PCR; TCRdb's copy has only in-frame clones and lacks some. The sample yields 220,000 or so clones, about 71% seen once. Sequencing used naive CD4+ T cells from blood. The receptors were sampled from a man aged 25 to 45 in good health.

The CDR3 nucleotides read TGTGCCAGCAGCCCTCCTCCTTCAGGGAATGAGCAGTTCTTC. Its translation: CASSPPPSGNEQFF. The genes are TRBV11-2 and TRBJ2-1, with D perhaps TRBD1 (5 bases). CDR1 is SGHAT and CDR2 is FQNNGV in the germline V gene. The CDR3 length is 14 residues. V was cut by 5 bases and J by 7 bases, with 15 bases left in between.

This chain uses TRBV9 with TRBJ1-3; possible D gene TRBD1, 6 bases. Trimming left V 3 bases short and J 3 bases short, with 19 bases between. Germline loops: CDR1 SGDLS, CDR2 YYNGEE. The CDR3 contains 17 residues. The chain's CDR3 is CASSGRLGGRNGNTIYF. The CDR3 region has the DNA TGTGCCAGCAGCGGGCGCCTCGGGGGGCGAAATGGAAACACCATATATTTT.

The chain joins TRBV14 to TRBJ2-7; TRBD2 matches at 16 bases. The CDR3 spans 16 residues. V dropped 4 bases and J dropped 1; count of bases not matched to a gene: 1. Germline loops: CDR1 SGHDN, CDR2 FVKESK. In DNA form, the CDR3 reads TGTGCCAGCAGCCGGGGACTAGCGGGAGGGTCCTACGAGCAGTACTTC. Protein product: CASSRGLAGGSYEQYF.

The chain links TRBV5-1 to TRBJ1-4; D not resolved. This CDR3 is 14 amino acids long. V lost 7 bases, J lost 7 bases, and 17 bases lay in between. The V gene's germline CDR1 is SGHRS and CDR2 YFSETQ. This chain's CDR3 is CASSNGQDLEKLFF. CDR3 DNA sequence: TGCGCCAGCTCTAACGGTCAGGACCTTGAAAAACTGTTTTTT.

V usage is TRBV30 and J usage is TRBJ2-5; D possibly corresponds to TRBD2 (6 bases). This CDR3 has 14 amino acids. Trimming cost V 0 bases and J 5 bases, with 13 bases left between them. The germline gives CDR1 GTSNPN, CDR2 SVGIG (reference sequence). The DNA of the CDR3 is TGTGCCTGGAGTGTACCTGGGGGGACGGAGACCCAGTACTTC. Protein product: CAWSVPGGTETQYF. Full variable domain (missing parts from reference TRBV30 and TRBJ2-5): SQTIHQWPATLVQPVGSPLSLECTVEGTSNPNLYWYRQAAGRGLQLLFYSVGIGQISSEVPQNLSASRPQDRQFILSSKKLLLSDSGFYLCAWSVPGGTETQYFGPGTRLLVL.